The clone carrying this TCR beta chain was counted a few times. The V end lost 3 bases, the J end lost 3 bases, and 12 bases lay between the germline ends. Germline V gene lookup returns CDR1 SGHAT and CDR2 FQNNGV. This CDR3 spans 14 amino acids. This entry comes from a study of blood T cells in healthy people across ages. Alongside a J-beta primer mix, a sample-barcoded 5' primer served in a second PCR lasting about 7 to 11 cycles. One entry per CDR3 protein results from TCRdb running MiXCR on the 5' RACE reads. The data contain 650,000 to 800,000 distinct CDR3 sequences, around two fifths of them seen just once; the ten biggest clones take up nearly 20%.

This sequence originates from a man aged 55 to 70 in good health. The V call is TRBV11-2, the J call TRBJ2-7; maybe TRBD2 (6 bases). Sequences were obtained from blood. This chain's CDR3 is CASSFGGSVYEQYF. Here the CDR3 DNA reads TGTGCCAGCAGCTTCGGGGGAAGTGTCTACGAGCAGTACTTC. The entire variable domain, with the rest obtained from reference TRBV11-2 and TRBJ2-7, is as follows: EAGVAQSPRYKIIEKRQSVAFWCNPISGHATLYWYQQILGQGPKLLIQFQNNGVVDDSQLPKDRFSAERLKGVDSTLKIQPAKLEDSAVYLCASSFGGSVYEQYFGPGTRLTVT.